This T cell receptor (beta chain) was documented in a study of control samples from healthy donors and cancer patients. The assay was immunoSEQ multiplex PCR, and TCRdb's table has in-frame clones only and misses some. The sample holds approximately 87,000 clones; roughly 93% are singletons and the top ten take about 1.3%. The CDR3 extends over 16 amino acids. Trimming removed 0 bases at V and 7 bases at J, with 18 bases between. Germline V gene sequence: CDR1 SEHNR, CDR2 FQNEAQ (reference sequence). The sample consisted of PBMCs. This TCR derives from a woman aged 35 to 49 with lung cancer. The V call is TRBV7-9, the J call TRBJ2-5; a possible D gene is TRBD1 (6 bases). CDR3 amino acids: CASSLAYQGTSGTQYF. CDR3 nucleotides: TGTGCCAGCAGCTTAGCGTATCAGGGGACGTCAGGGACCCAGTACTTC.